This passage covers 30 T cell receptor beta chains from one sample sequenced in a study of technical replicates of blood from a few donors. TCRdb keeps only in-frame clones here, not all; method: immunoSEQ multiplex PCR. The sample lists approximately 45,000 clones; 95% to 97% were seen once. Material for sequencing was T cells isolated from PBMCs. The receptor set was obtained from a human donor in good health.

This sequence joins TRBV11-2 and TRBJ2-7, with 12 nucleotides matching TRBD2. This CDR3 has 15 amino acids. Germline CDR1 and CDR2: SGHAT and FQNNGV. Losses at the gene ends were 4 bases for V and 6 bases for J; bases not matched to a gene: 7. In DNA form, the CDR3 reads TGTGCCAGCAGCTCGACTAGCGGGAGTTCCATCGAGCAGTACTTC. Translation gives CASSSTSGSSIEQYF.

The rearrangement joins TRBV4-2 to TRBJ2-7; D is undetermined. V gave up 0 bases and J gave up 0 bases, with 9 bases separating them. Germline CDR1 and CDR2: LGHNA and YNFKEQ. The CDR3 is 15 residues long. CDR3 coding DNA: TGTGCCAGCAGCCAAGATTTACCGAGCTCCTACGAGCAGTACTTC. This encodes CASSQDLPSSYEQYF.

V gene TRBV18 combines with J gene TRBJ2-7; no firm D call. The CDR3 consists of 13 residues. V dropped 6 bases and J dropped 4 bases, with 13 bases sitting between them. Germline V gene lookup returns CDR1 KGHSH and CDR2 LQKENI. DNA of the CDR3: TGTGCCAGCTCCCTCCTCGAGACTTACGAGCAGTACTTC. Encoded protein: CASSLLETYEQYF.

The V call is TRBV5-4, the J call TRBJ2-2; 9 positions agree with TRBD2. Germline-derived CDR1 and CDR2 are SGHNT and YYREEE (reference sequence). The length of the CDR3 is 15 residues. V shed 1 base, J shed 5 bases, and the junction held 3 bases outside the gene matches. CDR3 DNA sequence: TGTGCCAGCAGCTTGTCGACTAGCGGAACCGGGGAGCTGTTTTTT. This codes for CASSLSTSGTGELFF.

J is TRBJ2-2 and V is TRBV6-5, with TRBD1 matching 9 bases. CDR1 is MNHEY, CDR2 SVGAGI, per germline. The CDR3 loop spans 14 amino acids. The junction had 5 bases not matched to a gene; V was cut back by 6 bases and J by 6 bases. DNA for the CDR3: TGTGCCAGCAGCCGGGACAGGGTGGCCGGGGAGCTGTTTTTT. As protein: CASSRDRVAGELFF.

This chain joins TRBV5-6 and TRBJ2-1, with TRBD2 as a possible D gene (6 bases). There are 15 residues in the CDR3. Germline CDR1 is SGHDT and CDR2 is YYEEEE. With 4 bases removed from V and 4 bases from J, the gap between germline ends came to 15 bases. In DNA form, the CDR3 reads TGTGCCAGCAGCCACAAGCGGGCCCCTTACAATGAGCAGTTCTTC. Amino acids: CASSHKRAPYNEQFF.

The chain carries TRBV9 and TRBJ2-3; perhaps TRBD2 as D (6 bases). V lost 0 bases and J lost 5, with 10 bases in between. Germline-derived CDR1 and CDR2 are SGDLS and YYNGEE. CDR3 length: 14 amino acids. The CDR3 DNA sequence: TGTGCCAGCAGCGTAGTCGGGAGCGGAGATACGCAGTATTTT. The encoded protein is CASSVVGSGDTQYF.

This chain joins TRBV10-3 and TRBJ1-5; no firm D call. V lost 2 bases and J 4 bases, leaving 9 bases between the germline ends. The CDR3 runs 14 residues. In germline, CDR1 is ENHRY, CDR2 SYGVKD. CDR3 amino acids: CAISEAGSNQPQHF. The CDR3 DNA is TGTGCCATCAGTGAGGCCGGGTCGAATCAGCCCCAGCATTTT.

CDR3 amino acids: CASSQENNFYEQYF. In nucleotides, the CDR3 is TGCGCCAGCAGCCAAGAGAACAATTTCTACGAGCAGTACTTC. This chain uses TRBV4-3 with TRBJ2-7; D is uncertain. The CDR3 sequence is 14 residues long. The V end was cut by 0 bases, the J end by 3 bases, with 9 bases between. Germline loops: CDR1 LGHNA, CDR2 YSLEER.

CDR3 in amino acids: CASRWAGVETQYF. The CDR3 coding sequence is TGTGCCAGCAGGTGGGCAGGGGTAGAGACCCAGTACTTC. The V and J genes are TRBV6-1 and TRBJ2-5; a weak D match, TRBD1 (6 bases). V was clipped by 6 bases and J by 4 bases, with 12 bases between them. This CDR3 contains 13 residues. In germline, CDR1 is MNHNS, CDR2 SASEGT.

The chain recombines TRBV6-5 with TRBJ1-2, with D unclear. This CDR3 has 13 amino acids. Trimming pared 5 bases from V and 4 bases from J, leaving 11 bases between. CDR1 MNHEY and CDR2 SVGAGI come from the germline V gene. CDR3 loop: CASSVSEAYGYTF. CDR3 nucleotide sequence: TGTGCCAGCAGTGTCAGCGAGGCCTATGGCTACACCTTC.

This chain connects TRBV6-5 to TRBJ2-1; 7 nucleotides match TRBD1. Looked up from germline, CDR1 is MNHEY and CDR2 is SVGAGI. Losses at the gene ends were 6 bases for V and 4 bases for J; bases not matched to a gene: 6. The CDR3 loop spans 14 amino acids. The DNA of the CDR3 is TGTGCCAGCAGCCTGGGACAGAGATACAATGAGCAGTTCTTC. As protein: CASSLGQRYNEQFF.

This sequence joins TRBV25-1 and TRBJ2-2, with no clear D. The germline V gene has CDR1 MGHDK and CDR2 SYGVNS. The CDR3 is 14 amino acids. V was cut by 2 bases and J by 3 bases, with 7 bases left in between. The CDR3 sequence is CASSEDTDTGELFF. As DNA, the CDR3 is TGTGCCAGCAGTGAAGACACGGACACCGGGGAGCTGTTTTTT.

This chain connects TRBV9 to TRBJ2-2; a weak D match, TRBD2 (6 bases). V lost 0 bases to trimming and J lost 4 bases, with 13 bases between them. CDR3 size: 16 residues. Germline V gives CDR1 SGDLS, CDR2 YYNGEE. The CDR3 DNA is TGTGCCAGCAGCGTAGTAGGAGGGAGCGGCACCGGGGAGCTGTTTTTT. Translating it yields CASSVVGGSGTGELFF.

V is TRBV11-2 and J is TRBJ2-7, with TRBD1 as a possible D gene (6 bases). The V gene lost 0 bases and the J gene lost 2 bases, with 8 bases spanning the gap. This CDR3 is 14 amino acids long. The germline CDR1 and CDR2 sequences are SGHAT and FQNNGV. The CDR3 loop is CASSLEAGAYEQYF. The CDR3 coding sequence is TGTGCCAGCAGCTTAGAAGCAGGGGCCTACGAGCAGTACTTC.

The chain recombines TRBV4-1 with TRBJ2-5, with D perhaps matching TRBD1 (6 bases). The CDR3 spans 13 residues. Germline V CDR1 and CDR2: MGHRA, YSYEKL. Trimming removed 6 bases from V and 4 bases from J, with 12 bases in between. CDR3 sequence (DNA): TGCGCCAGCAGATCGGGGACATTAGAGACCCAGTACTTC. The encoded protein is CASRSGTLETQYF.

This rearrangement joins TRBV11-3 to TRBJ2-1; weak D call: TRBD2 (5 bases). Per germline, CDR1 SGHNT and CDR2 YENEEA. CDR3 length: 14 amino acids. V lost 10 bases and J lost 1, with 14 bases in between. CDR3 protein: CAITGMGSYNEQFF. Written as DNA, the CDR3 is TGTGCCATAACGGGAATGGGTTCCTACAATGAGCAGTTCTTC.

This chain connects TRBV10-3 to TRBJ2-1, with 13 bases aligning to TRBD2. There are 15 residues in the CDR3. The germline CDR1 and CDR2 sequences are ENHRY and SYGVKD. Trimming removed 5 bases from V and 6 bases from J; junction bases left unmatched: 4. The CDR3 spells CAISSGTSGTNEQFF. For the CDR3, the DNA is TGTGCCATCAGTTCCGGGACTAGCGGGACCAATGAGCAGTTCTTC.

The rearrangement uses TRBV11-3 and TRBJ1-1; a possible D gene is TRBD1 (5 bases). The V end was cut by 8 bases, the J end by 1 base, with 14 bases between. The CDR3 length is 14 residues. Germline-derived CDR1 and CDR2 are SGHNT and YENEEA. CDR3 sequence (DNA): TGTGCCAGCGGCCAAAACGGGGGGAACACTGAAGCTTTCTTT. As protein: CASGQNGGNTEAFF.

The chain recombines TRBV28 with TRBJ2-7, with a tentative D call TRBD1 (6 bases). Trimming removed 6 bases from V and 1 base from J, with 16 bases in between. CDR1 is MDHEN and CDR2 is SYDVKM in the germline V gene. There are 15 residues in the CDR3. This CDR3 reads CASRPGQLRSYEQYF. In nucleotides, the CDR3 is TGTGCCAGCAGACCCGGACAGCTCAGATCCTACGAGCAGTACTTC.

The rearrangement links TRBV28 to TRBJ2-2; D is undetermined. Germline V gene sequence: CDR1 MDHEN, CDR2 SYDVKM. The CDR3 is 15 amino acids. V was clipped by 5 bases and J by 0 bases, with 10 bases between them. The CDR3 is CASSPLNTNTGELFF. The CDR3 DNA reads TGTGCCAGCAGTCCTCTAAATACGAACACCGGGGAGCTGTTTTTT.

This chain links TRBV28 with TRBJ2-7; D possibly corresponds to TRBD1 (5 bases). Germline CDR1 and CDR2: MDHEN and SYDVKM. The V gene lost 2 bases and the J gene lost 6 bases, with 5 bases spanning the gap. The CDR3 extends over 11 amino acids. CDR3 protein: CASSLQGEQYF. As DNA, the CDR3 is TGTGCCAGCAGTTTACAGGGCGAGCAGTACTTC.

The chain couples TRBV7-8 to TRBJ2-1, with TRBD2 identical over 10 bases. This CDR3 comprises 14 residues. Trimming at V came to 4 bases and at J to 8 bases, leaving 5 bases not matched to a gene. Germline assignment: CDR1 SGHVS and CDR2 FQNEAQ. This chain's CDR3 is CASSSLAGLYEQFF. In DNA, the CDR3 is TGTGCCAGCAGCTCACTAGCGGGATTGTATGAGCAGTTCTTC.

The rearrangement uses TRBV5-4 and TRBJ2-7, with 11 bases matching TRBD2. The CDR3 has 15 residues. With V trimmed by 4 bases and J by 4 bases, 7 bases remained unmatched. CDR1 SGHNT and CDR2 YYREEE come from the germline V gene (reference sequence). The CDR3 DNA follows: TGTGCCAGCAGCCAGGGGCTAGCGGGAGGATACGAGCAGTACTTC. Translating gives CASSQGLAGGYEQYF.

The chain couples TRBV11-3 to TRBJ2-1, with 12 bases that match TRBD2. This CDR3 has 15 residues. Germline V gene lookup returns CDR1 SGHNT and CDR2 YENEEA. V lost 5 bases to trimming and J lost 10 bases; unmatched junction nucleotides: 9. CDR3 loop: CASSRRTSGNGEQFF. CDR3 nucleotides: TGTGCCAGCAGCCGTCGGACTAGCGGGAATGGGGAGCAGTTCTTC.

The chain joins TRBV28 to TRBJ2-5, with D unclear. Trimming removed 5 bases from V and 3 bases from J, with 13 bases in between. The CDR3 has 14 amino acids. Germline V gene sequence: CDR1 MDHEN, CDR2 SYDVKM. Here the CDR3 DNA reads TGTGCCAGCAGTGTGCAGGTCATGAAAGAGACCCAGTACTTC. As protein: CASSVQVMKETQYF.

The V gene is TRBV27, the J gene TRBJ1-1, with 10 bases identical to TRBD1. The CDR3 is 15 residues long. Germline CDR1 is MNHEY and CDR2 is SMNVEV (reference sequence). V was pared by 3 bases and J by 5 bases, with 6 bases of the junction left unmatched. The CDR3 sequence is CASSFPGQGVTEAFF. CDR3 DNA: TGTGCCAGCAGTTTCCCTGGACAGGGGGTGACTGAAGCTTTCTTT.

The chain links TRBV4-1 to TRBJ2-2, with 10 bases that match TRBD2. J was trimmed by 0 bases and V by 5 bases; bases with no gene match: 12. The CDR3 has 19 residues. Germline assignment: CDR1 MGHRA and CDR2 YSYEKL. The CDR3 protein is CASSSREAGGPSNTGELFF. The CDR3 DNA reads TGCGCCAGCAGCTCTCGGGAAGCGGGAGGGCCCTCGAACACCGGGGAGCTGTTTTTT.

This chain joins TRBV6-5 and TRBJ1-5, with 11 bases lining up with TRBD1. The trim removed 5 bases at V and 7 bases at J, leaving 4 bases unmatched. CDR1 and CDR2 (germline): MNHEY, SVGAGI. The CDR3 consists of 14 residues. This CDR3 is CASSGTGGLQPQHF. The CDR3 bases are TGTGCCAGCAGTGGGACAGGGGGGTTACAGCCCCAGCATTTT.

The chain carries TRBV21-1 and TRBJ1-2; the table names TRBD1, a call not compared with the DNA. TRBV21-1 is given as a pseudogene. This CDR3 has 17 residues. CDR3 in amino acids: CASSKDGTGPNVYGYTF. DNA for the CDR3: TGTGCCAGCAGCAAGGATGGGACAGGCCCAAATGTCTATGGCTACACCTTC.